This T cell receptor beta chain was captured in a study of blood T cell repertoires in COVID-19 (TCRdb year 2020). Notes on the research overall: The collaborator samples originated in the United States, Italy and Spain and spanned the acute and convalescent phases of COVID-19. A de-identified subject ID, COVID-19 status, age in years and sex were almost always included in the sample metadata. Subjects who had been exposed to COVID-19, were actively infected with it, or had recovered from it provided the deeply sampled blood TCRbeta repertoires that made up the dataset. A freely available public database, intended as a resource for researchers studying the immune response to SARS-CoV-2, is where the repertoires were released. The prospective study material was composed of cDNA or gDNA derived from T cells, B-cell-depleted T cells, or PBMCs. Samples came from the ongoing ImmuneRACE study (first 160 participants) plus 1,254 subjects from 6 global collaborators. Where HLA class I and class II types were available, the types were taken from metadata supplied by the sample provider, not from assay-based typing. On the study overall, not on this receptor specifically: The amount of clinical and demographic metadata varied by source and participant and was provided uncurated.

To note about this clone: Its antigen remains unidentified. Per-base qualities were not stored, and no clone one base away is much larger.

CDR1 and CDR2 are read off the germline V gene as SGHTA and FQGNSA. V is reduced by 4 bases and J by 5 bases, leaving a spacing of 12 bases between them. The CDR3 runs 15 amino acids, cysteine and phenylalanine included. The DNA shown is the 45-base CDR3, in frame from base 1. The immunoSEQ Assay, a bias-controlled multiplex PCR, was used to amplify TCRbeta CDR3 regions from genomic DNA. Per the authors' processing: Nucleated cell counts per sample were estimated from amplification of reference gene primers within the assay. Sequence reads were collapsed and filtered to measure the absolute abundance of every unique TCRbeta CDR3 rearrangement. For each sample, productive Simpson clonality was calculated by taking the square root of Simpson's diversity index across productive rearrangements. This is the immuneACCESS table as TCRdb keeps it, with only in-frame sequences that have V and J called. A part of the clones is gone; compared with another copy, unresolved V genes explain less than half, and the rest is unexplained. V, J and clone size were drawn from that table, and D and trimming were deduced from the DNA. Counted in this sample were hundreds of thousands of clones; 90% of them appeared once. Approximately 4.3% of the sample is taken by the ten largest.

Enrolling through a virtual design, the prospective study's participants ranged in age from about 18 to 89 years and lived across 24 United States geographic areas. In the prospective study, participants were assigned to cohorts based on the clinical history participants reported in a screening survey and a study questionnaire. Each participant in the prospective study had whole blood, serum and a nasopharyngeal or oropharyngeal swab collected by mobile phlebotomists. Prospective study participants could optionally give additional blood draws and questionnaires over an approximately two-month period. Prospective study blood samples were shipped either frozen or at room temperature before DNA extraction.

The chain is encoded by TRBV7-2 joined to TRBJ1-6; no D gene can be assigned with confidence. The origin of this receptor is a young woman with acute COVID-19. Sample: PBMCs or T cells enriched from blood (not recorded which). The CDR3 sequence is CASSSESSDNSPLHF. The bases are TGTGCCAGCAGCTCGGAGAGTTCGGATAATTCACCCCTCCACTTT.